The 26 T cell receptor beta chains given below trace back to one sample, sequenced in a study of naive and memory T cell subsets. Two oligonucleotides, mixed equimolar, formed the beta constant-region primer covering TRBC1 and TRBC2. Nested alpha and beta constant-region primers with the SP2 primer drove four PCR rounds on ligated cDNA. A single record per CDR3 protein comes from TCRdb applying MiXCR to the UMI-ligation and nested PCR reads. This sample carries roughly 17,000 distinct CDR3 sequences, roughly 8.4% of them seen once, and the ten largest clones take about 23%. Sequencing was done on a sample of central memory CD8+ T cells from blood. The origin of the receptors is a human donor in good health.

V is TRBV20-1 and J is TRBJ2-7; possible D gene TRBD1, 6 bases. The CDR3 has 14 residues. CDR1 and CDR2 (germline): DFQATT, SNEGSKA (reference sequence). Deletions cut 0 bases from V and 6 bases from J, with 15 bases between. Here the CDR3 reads CSARETGLSGEQYF. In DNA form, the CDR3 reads TGCAGTGCTAGAGAGACAGGTCTGTCGGGCGAGCAGTACTTC.

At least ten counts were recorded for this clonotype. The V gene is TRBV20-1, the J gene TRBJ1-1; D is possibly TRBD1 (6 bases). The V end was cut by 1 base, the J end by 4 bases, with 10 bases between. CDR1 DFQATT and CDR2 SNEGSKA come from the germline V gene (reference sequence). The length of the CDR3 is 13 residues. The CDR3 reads CSARGAGATEAFF. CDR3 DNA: TGCAGTGCTAGAGGGGCAGGGGCCACTGAAGCTTTCTTT.

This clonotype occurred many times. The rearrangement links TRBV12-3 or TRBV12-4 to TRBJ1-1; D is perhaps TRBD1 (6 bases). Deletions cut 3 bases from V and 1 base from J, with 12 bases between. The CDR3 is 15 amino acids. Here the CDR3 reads CASSLHNRANTEAFF. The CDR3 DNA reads TGTGCCAGCAGTTTGCATAACAGGGCGAACACTGAAGCTTTCTTT.

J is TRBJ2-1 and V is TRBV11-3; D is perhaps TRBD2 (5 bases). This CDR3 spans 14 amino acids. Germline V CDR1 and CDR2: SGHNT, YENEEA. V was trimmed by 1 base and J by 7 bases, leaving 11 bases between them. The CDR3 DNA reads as TGTGCCAGCAGCTTAGGGGGAGAAGGGAATGAGCAGTTCTTC. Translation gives CASSLGGEGNEQFF.

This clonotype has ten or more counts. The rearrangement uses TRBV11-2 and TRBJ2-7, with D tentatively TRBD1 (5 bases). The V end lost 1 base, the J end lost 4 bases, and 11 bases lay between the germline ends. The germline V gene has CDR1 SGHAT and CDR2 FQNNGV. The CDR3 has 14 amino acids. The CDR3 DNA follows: TGTGCCAGCAGCTTAGGCGACAGTTTTTACGAGCAGTACTTC. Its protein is CASSLGDSFYEQYF.

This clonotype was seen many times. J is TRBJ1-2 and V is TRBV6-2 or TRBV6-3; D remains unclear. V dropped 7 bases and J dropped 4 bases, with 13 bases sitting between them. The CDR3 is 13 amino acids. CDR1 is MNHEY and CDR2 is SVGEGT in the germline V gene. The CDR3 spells CASTRTDSYGYTF. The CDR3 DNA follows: TGTGCCAGCACCCGGACGGACTCCTATGGCTACACCTTC.

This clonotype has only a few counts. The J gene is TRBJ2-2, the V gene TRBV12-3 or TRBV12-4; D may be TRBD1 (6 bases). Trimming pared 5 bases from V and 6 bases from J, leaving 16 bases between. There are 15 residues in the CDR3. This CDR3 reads CASSPTGWVAGELFF. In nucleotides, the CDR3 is TGTGCCAGCAGTCCAACAGGGTGGGTGGCCGGGGAGCTGTTTTTT.

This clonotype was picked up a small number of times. The CDR3 bases are TGTGCCAGCAGTTCGTATCCCGGGCTCTTAAACATTCAGTACTTC. Translation gives CASSSYPGLLNIQYF. The chain combines TRBV6-2 or TRBV6-3 with TRBJ2-4, with D unresolved. Trimming shortened V by 4 bases and J by 6 bases, and 16 bases separated the two germline ends. Germline CDR1 reads MNHEY; CDR2 reads SVGEGT. The CDR3 sequence is 15 residues long.

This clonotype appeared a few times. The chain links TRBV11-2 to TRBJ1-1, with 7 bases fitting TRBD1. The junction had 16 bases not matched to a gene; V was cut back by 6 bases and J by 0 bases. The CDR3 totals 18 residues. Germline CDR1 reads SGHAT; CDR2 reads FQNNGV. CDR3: CASRSGQPFWGVNTEAFF. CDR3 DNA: TGTGCCAGCAGGTCGGGACAGCCATTTTGGGGGGTGAACACTGAAGCTTTCTTT.

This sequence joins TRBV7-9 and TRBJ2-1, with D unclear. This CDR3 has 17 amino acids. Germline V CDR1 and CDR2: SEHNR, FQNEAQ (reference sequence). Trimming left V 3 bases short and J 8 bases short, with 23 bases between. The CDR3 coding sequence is TGTGCCAGCAGCTTCCCTTATTTAAGCTGGGAACAATATGAGCAGTTCTTC. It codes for CASSFPYLSWEQYEQFF.

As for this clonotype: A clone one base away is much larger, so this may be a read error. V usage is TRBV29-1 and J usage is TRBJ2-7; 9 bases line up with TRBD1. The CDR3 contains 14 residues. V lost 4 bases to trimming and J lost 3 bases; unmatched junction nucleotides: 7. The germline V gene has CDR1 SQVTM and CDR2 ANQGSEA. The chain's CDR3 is CSVGVPDRGYEQYF. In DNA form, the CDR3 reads TGCAGCGTTGGGGTCCCGGACAGGGGCTACGAGCAGTACTTC.

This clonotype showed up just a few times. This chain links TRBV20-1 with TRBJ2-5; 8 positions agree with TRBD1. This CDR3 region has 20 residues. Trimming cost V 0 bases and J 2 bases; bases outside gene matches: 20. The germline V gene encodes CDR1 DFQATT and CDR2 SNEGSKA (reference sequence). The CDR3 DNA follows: TGCAGTGCTAGAGATCTGGGCAATGAGGTGGGCAGGGGGCCTCAAGAGACCCAGTACTTC. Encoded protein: CSARDLGNEVGRGPQETQYF.

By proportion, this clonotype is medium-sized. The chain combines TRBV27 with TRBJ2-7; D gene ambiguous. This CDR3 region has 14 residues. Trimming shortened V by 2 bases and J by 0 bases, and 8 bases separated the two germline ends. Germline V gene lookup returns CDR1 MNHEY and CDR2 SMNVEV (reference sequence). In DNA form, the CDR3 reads TGTGCCAGCAGTTTAAAGGGCAACTCCTACGAGCAGTACTTC. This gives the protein CASSLKGNSYEQYF.

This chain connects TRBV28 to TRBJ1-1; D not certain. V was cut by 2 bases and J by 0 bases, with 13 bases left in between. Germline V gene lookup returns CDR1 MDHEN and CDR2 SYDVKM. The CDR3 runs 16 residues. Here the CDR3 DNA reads TGTGCCAGCAGTTTAAGCAGGAGATCCATGAACACTGAAGCTTTCTTT. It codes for CASSLSRRSMNTEAFF.

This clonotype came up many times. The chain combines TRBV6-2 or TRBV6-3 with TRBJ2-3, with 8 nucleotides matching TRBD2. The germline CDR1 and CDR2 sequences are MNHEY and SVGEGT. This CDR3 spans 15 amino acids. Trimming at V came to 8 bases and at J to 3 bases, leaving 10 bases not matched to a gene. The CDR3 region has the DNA TGTGCCAGCTCCACCGGGAGGGGATCAACAGATACGCAGTATTTT. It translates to CASSTGRGSTDTQYF.

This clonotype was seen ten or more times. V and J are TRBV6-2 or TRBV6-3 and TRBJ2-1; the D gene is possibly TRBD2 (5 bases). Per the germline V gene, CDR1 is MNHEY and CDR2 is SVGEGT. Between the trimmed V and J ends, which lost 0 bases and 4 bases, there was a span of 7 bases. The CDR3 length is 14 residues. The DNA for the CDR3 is TGTGCCAGCAGTTACTCATCGGGGTACAATGAGCAGTTCTTC. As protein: CASSYSSGYNEQFF.

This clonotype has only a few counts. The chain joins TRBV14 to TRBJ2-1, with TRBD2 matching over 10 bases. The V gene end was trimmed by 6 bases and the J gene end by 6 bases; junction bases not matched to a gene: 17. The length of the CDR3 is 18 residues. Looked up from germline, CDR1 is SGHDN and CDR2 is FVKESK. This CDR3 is CASSIKAGGRSGVNEQFF. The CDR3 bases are TGTGCCAGCAGTATTAAAGCGGGGGGGCGGTCGGGCGTCAATGAGCAGTTCTTC.

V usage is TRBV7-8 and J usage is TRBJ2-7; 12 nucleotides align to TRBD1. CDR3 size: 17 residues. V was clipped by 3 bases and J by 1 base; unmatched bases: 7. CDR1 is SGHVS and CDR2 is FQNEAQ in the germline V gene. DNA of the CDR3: TGTGCCAGCAGCTTGGGGACAGGGGGCCTCCAATCCTACGAGCAGTACTTC. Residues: CASSLGTGGLQSYEQYF.

CDR3 DNA: TGCAGTGCTAGGTCGGCTAGCGGGGACCACAATGAGCAGTTCTTC. Translated: CSARSASGDHNEQFF. J is TRBJ2-1 and V is TRBV20-1; 9 nucleotides line up with TRBD2. Germline values: CDR1 DFQATT, CDR2 SNEGSKA (reference sequence). Trimming at V came to 3 bases and at J to 5 bases, leaving 8 bases not matched to a gene. CDR3 size: 15 residues.

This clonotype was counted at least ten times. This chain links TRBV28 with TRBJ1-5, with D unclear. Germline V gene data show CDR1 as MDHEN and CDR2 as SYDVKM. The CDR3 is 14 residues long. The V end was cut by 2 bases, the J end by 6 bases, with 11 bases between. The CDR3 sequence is CASSLGVGIQPQHF. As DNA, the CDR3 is TGTGCCAGCAGTTTAGGTGTGGGGATTCAGCCCCAGCATTTT.

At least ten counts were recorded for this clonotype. CDR3 protein: CASSYLGEDEQYF. The CDR3 coding sequence is TGTGCCAGCAGCTACCTGGGGGAAGACGAGCAGTACTTC. The chain has TRBV7-9 and TRBJ2-7; possibly TRBD1 or TRBD2 for D (5 bases each). Trimming removed 4 bases from V and 5 bases from J, with 12 bases in between. Germline V CDR1 and CDR2: SEHNR, FQNEAQ (reference sequence). There are 13 residues in the CDR3.

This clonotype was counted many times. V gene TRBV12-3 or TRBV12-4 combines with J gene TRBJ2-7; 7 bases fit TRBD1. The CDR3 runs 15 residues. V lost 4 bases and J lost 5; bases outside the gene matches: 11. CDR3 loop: CASSSDPTGFNEQYF. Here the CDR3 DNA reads TGTGCCAGCAGTTCCGATCCGACAGGGTTCAACGAGCAGTACTTC.

Here the CDR3 reads CASSQSERETQYF. As DNA, the CDR3 is TGTGCCAGCAGCCAGAGCGAAAGAGAGACCCAGTACTTC. The chain uses TRBV3-1 and TRBJ2-5; D is unresolved. The germline V gene has CDR1 LGHDT and CDR2 YNNKEL (reference sequence). Between the trimmed V and J ends, which lost 3 bases and 4 bases, there was a span of 9 bases. The CDR3 loop spans 13 amino acids.

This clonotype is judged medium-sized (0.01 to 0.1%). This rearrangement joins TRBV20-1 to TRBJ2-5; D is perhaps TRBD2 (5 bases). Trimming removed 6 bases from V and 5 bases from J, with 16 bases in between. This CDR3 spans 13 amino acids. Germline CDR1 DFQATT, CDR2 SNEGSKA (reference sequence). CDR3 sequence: CSAPRGSMETQYF. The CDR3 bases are TGCAGTGCCCCCCGAGGGAGTATGGAGACCCAGTACTTC.

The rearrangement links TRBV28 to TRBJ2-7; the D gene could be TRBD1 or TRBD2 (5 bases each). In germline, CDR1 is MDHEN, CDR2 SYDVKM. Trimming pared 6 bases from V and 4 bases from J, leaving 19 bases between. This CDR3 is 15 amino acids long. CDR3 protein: CASRPIYPGAYEQYF. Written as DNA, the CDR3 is TGTGCCAGCAGACCAATTTACCCCGGGGCTTACGAGCAGTACTTC.

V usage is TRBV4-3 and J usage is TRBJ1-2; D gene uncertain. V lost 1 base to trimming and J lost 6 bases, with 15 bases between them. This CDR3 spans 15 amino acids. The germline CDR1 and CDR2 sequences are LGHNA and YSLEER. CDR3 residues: CASSQGRYFDDGYTF. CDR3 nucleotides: TGCGCCAGCAGCCAAGGGCGGTACTTTGACGATGGCTACACCTTC.